This T cell receptor beta chain was recorded in a study of cytomegalovirus exposure and HLA in healthy donors. Study information: Among about 179 million T cells, an earlier analysis found about 110 million unique TCR beta sequences. An early release of data contained approximately 80 million unique TCRs, which came from HLA-typed donors. Points from the study as a whole: Earlier analysis yielded a pattern in which most TCR beta V segments were productive about 90% or about 30% of the time.

The PCR had 60 Vbeta and 13 Jbeta primers. Repertoires were generated with immunoSEQ multiplex PCR, while TCRdb's copy carries only in-frame clones and drops some. The table records 150,000 to 180,000 clones, roughly 80% of them present only once. The CDR3 covers 13 residues. Germline CDR1 is SGHVS and CDR2 is FNYEAQ. V was trimmed by 5 bases and J by 4 bases, leaving 11 bases between them. Healthy bone marrow donors made up the cohort. Of note for this clone: Its matching antigen is unknown.

The receptor comes from a woman between 50 and 59 years old in good health and CMV-seropositive. The sample consisted of PBMCs. This chain links TRBV7-6 with TRBJ1-1, with D uncertain. The CDR3 region has the DNA TGTGCCAGCAGCCCGACTATCCGCACTGAAGCTTTCTTT. It specifies CASSPTIRTEAFF.